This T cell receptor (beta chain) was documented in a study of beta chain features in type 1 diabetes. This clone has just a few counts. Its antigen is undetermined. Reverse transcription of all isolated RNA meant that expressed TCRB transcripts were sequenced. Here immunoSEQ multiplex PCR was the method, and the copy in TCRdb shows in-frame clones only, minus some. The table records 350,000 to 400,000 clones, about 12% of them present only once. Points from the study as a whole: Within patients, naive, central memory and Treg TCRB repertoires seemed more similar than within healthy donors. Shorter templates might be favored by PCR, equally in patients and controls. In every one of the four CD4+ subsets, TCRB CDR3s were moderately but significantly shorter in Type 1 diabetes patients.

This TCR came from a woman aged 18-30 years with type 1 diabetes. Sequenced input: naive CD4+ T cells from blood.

As DNA, the CDR3 is TGTGCCAGCTCACCGAATGGACTAGTTGCCTACGAGCAGTACTTC. Amino acids: CASSPNGLVAYEQYF. The chain recombines TRBV18 with TRBJ2-7, with TRBD2 matching 7 bases. The CDR3 is 15 residues long. Per the germline V gene, CDR1 is KGHSH and CDR2 is LQKENI. V lost 3 bases and J lost 2; bases outside the gene matches: 7.